This T cell receptor (beta chain) appears in the sequencing data of a study of T cell changes during pregnancy in multiple sclerosis. TCRdb's table, derived via immunoSEQ multiplex PCR, lists solely in-frame clones and lacks some. The table has approximately 18,000 clones, more than 75% seen once. The ends were cut back, 4 bases at V and 8 bases at J, with 21 bases in the middle. The CDR3 covers 16 residues. In germline, CDR1 is SGDLS, CDR2 YYNGEE. The chain combines TRBV9 with TRBJ1-4, with a tentative D call TRBD1 (5 bases). The sample in question was CD8+ T cells from peripheral blood mononuclear cells, obtained in the third trimester of pregnancy. The sequence was collected from a female donor in good health, enrolled as a control in a pregnancy study. CDR3 DNA: TGTGCCAGCAGCTTATCCGGCTGGGGCGGGAGAGAAAAACTGTTTTTT. Encoded protein: CASSLSGWGGREKLFF.